This T cell receptor (beta chain) was obtained from a study of T cell responses to AZD1222 COVID-19 vaccine. Regarding the study as a whole: Spike was spanned by vaccine-associated CD4 TCRs, which were dominant at 160-218 and 743-854.

The CDR3 runs to 19 residues. Trimming stripped 4 bases from V and 0 bases from J, with 23 bases between. Germline V gene lookup returns CDR1 SGHVS and CDR2 FNYEAQ. TCRdb's table, derived via immunoSEQ multiplex PCR, lists solely in-frame clones and lacks some. The sample includes around 130,000 clones, 80% to 90% of them seen just once. About this clone: Its target is unknown.

The specimen comprised peripheral blood, sampled 28 days after the second AZD1222 dose. V and J are TRBV7-6 and TRBJ2-3; no firm D call. This receptor was taken from an adult who received the AZD1222 COVID-19 vaccine. The DNA of the CDR3 is TGTGCCAGCAGCTCTTCCCTGGTTGTGCGGTCCACTAGCACAGATACGCAGTATTTT. Its translation is CASSSSLVVRSTSTDTQYF.